This entry concerns a single T cell receptor (beta chain). Its antigen remains unidentified. There are 17 residues in the CDR3. V was pared by 6 bases and J by 2 bases, with 9 bases of the junction left unmatched. The germline CDR1 and CDR2 sequences are WNHNN and SYGVQD (reference sequence). 13 Jbeta primers and 60 Vbeta primers were used for the PCR. Using immunoSEQ multiplex PCR, the repertoire was profiled, and TCRdb retains in-frame clones only, with some absent. The data show some 140,000 clones, more than 70% seen once. This entry is derived from a study of cytomegalovirus exposure and HLA in healthy donors. Study findings and constraints: The authors later found HLA-associated TCR beta chains more clonally expanded than equally common others.

This sequence was found in a woman aged 30 to 39 in good health and CMV-seropositive. The specimen sequenced was PBMCs. The V call is TRBV10-1, the J call TRBJ2-3; 12 nucleotides align to TRBD2. CDR3 nucleotide sequence: TGCGCCAGCAGGGTCGTTCTAGCGGGGGGGCCCACAGATACGCAGTATTTT. Its protein product is CASRVVLAGGPTDTQYF.